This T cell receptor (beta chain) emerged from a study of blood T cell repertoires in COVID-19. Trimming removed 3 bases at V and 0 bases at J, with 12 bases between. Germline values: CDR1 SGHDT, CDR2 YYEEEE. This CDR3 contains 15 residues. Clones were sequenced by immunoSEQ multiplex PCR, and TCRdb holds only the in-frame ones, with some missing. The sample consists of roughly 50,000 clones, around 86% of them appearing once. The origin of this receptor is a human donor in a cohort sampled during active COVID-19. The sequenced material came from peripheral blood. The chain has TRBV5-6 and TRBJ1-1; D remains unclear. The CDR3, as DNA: TGTGCCAGCAGCTCACAAGCCGGGATGAACACTGAAGCTTTCTTT. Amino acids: CASSSQAGMNTEAFF.